This T cell receptor (beta chain) appears in the sequencing data of a study of Graves' ophthalmopathy and Graves' hyperthyroidism. Turning to the study itself: There was a collection of peripheral blood at initial diagnosis, before any treatment.

This clonotype appeared many times. Its antigen is undetermined. Notes on the study in general: The blood repertoire also included most expanded thyroid clonotypes above 0.001 frequency.

The germline gives CDR1 SEHNR, CDR2 FQNEAQ (reference sequence). V was pared by 4 bases and J by 7 bases, with 6 bases of the junction left unmatched. CDR3 length equals 14 residues. Researchers took RNA transcripts and amplified TCR beta CDR3 regions from them. First-round RT-PCR employed HTBI primers, with a second-round multiplex PCR after it. TCRdb reprocessed the multiplex PCR reads via MiXCR and lists one record per CDR3 protein. Of just over 600,000 distinct CDR3 sequences in the sample, approximately 21% are singletons; the top ten hold roughly 7.4%. J is TRBJ2-7 and V is TRBV7-9; 11 bases agree with TRBD2. Specimen: peripheral blood. The source is a woman aged 18-29 years with stable Graves' hyperthyroidism. Some clones in this sample may be carry-over from other donors' samples. The CDR3 loop reads CASSSGLADGEQYF. CDR3 in DNA: TGTGCCAGCAGCTCGGGACTAGCGGATGGGGAGCAGTACTTC.